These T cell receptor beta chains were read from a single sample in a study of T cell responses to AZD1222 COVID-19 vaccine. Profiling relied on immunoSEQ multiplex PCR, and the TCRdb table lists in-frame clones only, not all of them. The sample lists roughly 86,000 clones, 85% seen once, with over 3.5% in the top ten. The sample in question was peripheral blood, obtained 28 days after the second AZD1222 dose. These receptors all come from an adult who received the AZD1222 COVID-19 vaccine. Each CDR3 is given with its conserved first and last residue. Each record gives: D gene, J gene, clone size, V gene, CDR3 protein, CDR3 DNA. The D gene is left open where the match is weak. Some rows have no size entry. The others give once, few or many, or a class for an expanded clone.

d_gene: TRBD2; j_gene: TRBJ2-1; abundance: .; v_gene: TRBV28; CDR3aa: CASILTSGGAYNEQFF; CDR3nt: TGTGCCAGCATCCTGACTAGCGGGGGGGCATACAATGAGCAGTTCTTC
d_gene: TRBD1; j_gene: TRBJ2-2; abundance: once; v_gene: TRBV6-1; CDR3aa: CASKGAQNTGELFF; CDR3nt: TGTGCCAGCAAGGGGGCGCAGAACACCGGGGAGCTGTTTTTT
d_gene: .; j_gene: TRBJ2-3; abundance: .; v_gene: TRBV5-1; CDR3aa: CASSLLGARDTQYF; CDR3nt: TGCGCCAGCAGCTTGCTGGGGGCTAGGGATACGCAGTATTTT
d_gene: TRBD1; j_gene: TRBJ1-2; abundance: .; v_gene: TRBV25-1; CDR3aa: CASSGSSGGHVYGYTF; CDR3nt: TGTGCCAGCAGTGGATCCTCAGGGGGGCACGTCTATGGCTACACCTTC
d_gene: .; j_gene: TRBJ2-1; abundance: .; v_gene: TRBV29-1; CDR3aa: CSVEGGTGDSYNEQFF; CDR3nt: TGCAGCGTTGAAGGCGGGACCGGAGACTCCTACAATGAGCAGTTCTTC
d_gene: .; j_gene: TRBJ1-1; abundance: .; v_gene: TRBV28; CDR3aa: CASSFTGSNTEAFF; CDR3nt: TGTGCCAGCAGTTTTACAGGGTCGAACACTGAAGCTTTCTTT
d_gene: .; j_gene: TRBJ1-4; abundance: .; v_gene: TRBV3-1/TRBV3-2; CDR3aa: CASSQPRAHEKLFF; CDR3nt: TGTGCCAGCAGCCAGCCACGGGCGCATGAAAAACTGTTTTTT
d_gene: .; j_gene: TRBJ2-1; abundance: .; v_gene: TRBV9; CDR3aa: CASSVEEERDEQFF; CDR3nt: TGTGCCAGCAGCGTAGAGGAGGAGAGGGATGAGCAGTTCTTC
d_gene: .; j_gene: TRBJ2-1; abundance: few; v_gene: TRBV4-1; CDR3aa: CASSHGNEQFF; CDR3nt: TGCGCCAGCAGCCACGGCAATGAGCAGTTCTTC
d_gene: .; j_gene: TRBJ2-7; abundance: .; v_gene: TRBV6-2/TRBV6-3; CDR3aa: CASSPRTESYEQYF; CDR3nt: TGTGCCAGCAGTCCCCGGACGGAATCCTACGAGCAGTACTTC
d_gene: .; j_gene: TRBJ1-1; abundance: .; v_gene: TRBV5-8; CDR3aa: CASSLEVGAGTTEAFF; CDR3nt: TGTGCCAGCAGCTTGGAAGTAGGGGCCGGCACGACTGAAGCTTTCTTT
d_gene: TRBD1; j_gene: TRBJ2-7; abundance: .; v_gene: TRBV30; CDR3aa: CAWSVRTGGGEQYF; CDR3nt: TGTGCCTGGAGTGTGAGGACAGGGGGCGGCGAGCAGTACTTC
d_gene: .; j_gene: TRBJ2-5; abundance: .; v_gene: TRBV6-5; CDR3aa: CASSPRETQYF; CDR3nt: TGTGCCAGCAGTCCGAGGGAGACCCAGTACTTC
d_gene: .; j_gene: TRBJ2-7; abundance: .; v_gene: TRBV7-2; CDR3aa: CASSLEVFTYEQYF; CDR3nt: TGTGCCAGCAGCTTAGAAGTATTTACCTACGAGCAGTACTTC
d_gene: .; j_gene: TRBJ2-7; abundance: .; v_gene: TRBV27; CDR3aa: CASRLGGRGYEQYF; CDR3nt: TGTGCCAGCAGGCTGGGGGGGCGAGGCTACGAGCAGTACTTC
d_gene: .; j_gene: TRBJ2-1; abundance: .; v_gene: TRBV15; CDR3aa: CATSREVRYNEQFF; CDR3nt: TGTGCCACCAGCAGAGAAGTCCGCTACAATGAGCAGTTCTTC
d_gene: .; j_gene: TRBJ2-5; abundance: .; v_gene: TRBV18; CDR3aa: CASSPPDRGGKTQYF; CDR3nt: TGTGCCAGCTCACCACCAGATAGGGGTGGGAAGACCCAGTACTTC
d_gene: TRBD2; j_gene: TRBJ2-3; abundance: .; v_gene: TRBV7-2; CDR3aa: CASSPTSGGAQSQYF; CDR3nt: TGTGCCAGCAGCCCTACTAGCGGGGGGGCCCAATCGCAGTATTTT
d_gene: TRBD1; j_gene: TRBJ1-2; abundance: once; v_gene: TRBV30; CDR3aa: CARRTGKLSGYTF; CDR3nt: TGTGCCAGACGGACAGGGAAGCTCTCTGGCTACACCTTC
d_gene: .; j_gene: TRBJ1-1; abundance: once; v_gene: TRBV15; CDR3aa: CATSRDYGGMNTEAFF; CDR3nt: TGTGCCACCAGCAGAGATTACGGGGGCATGAACACTGAAGCTTTCTTT
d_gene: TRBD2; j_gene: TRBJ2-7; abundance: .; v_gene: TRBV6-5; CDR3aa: CASSTGTTLYEQYF; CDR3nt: TGTGCCAGCAGCACCGGGACTACCCTTTACGAGCAGTACTTC
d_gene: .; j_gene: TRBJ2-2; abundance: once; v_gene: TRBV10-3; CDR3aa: CALRQGSNTGELFF; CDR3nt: TGTGCCTTAAGGCAGGGTTCGAACACCGGGGAGCTGTTTTTT
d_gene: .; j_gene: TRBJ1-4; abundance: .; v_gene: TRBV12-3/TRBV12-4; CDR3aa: CASPLGEKLFF; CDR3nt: TGTGCCAGCCCACTCGGGGAAAAACTGTTTTTT
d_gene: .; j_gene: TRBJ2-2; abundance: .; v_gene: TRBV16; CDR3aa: CASSPNSANTGELFF; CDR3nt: TGTGCCAGCAGCCCCAACAGCGCGAACACCGGGGAGCTGTTTTTT
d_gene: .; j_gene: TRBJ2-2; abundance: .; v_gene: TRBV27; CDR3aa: CASSPLRRESGGELFF; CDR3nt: TGTGCCAGCAGCCCCCTGAGGCGGGAAAGTGGCGGGGAGCTGTTTTTT
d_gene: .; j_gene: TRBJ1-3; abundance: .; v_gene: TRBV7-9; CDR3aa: CASSMGRGFGTIYF; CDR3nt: TGTGCCAGCAGTATGGGTAGGGGGTTCGGCACCATATATTTT
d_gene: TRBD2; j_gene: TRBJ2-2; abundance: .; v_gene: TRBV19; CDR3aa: CAGRTSGGSAGELFF; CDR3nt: TGTGCCGGTCGGACTAGCGGGGGGTCGGCCGGGGAGCTGTTTTTT
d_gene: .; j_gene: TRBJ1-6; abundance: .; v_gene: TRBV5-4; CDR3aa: CASSLNPGTPSPLHF; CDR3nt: TGTGCCAGCAGCTTGAATCCGGGGACACCCTCACCCCTCCACTTT
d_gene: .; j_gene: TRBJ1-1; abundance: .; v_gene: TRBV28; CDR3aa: CASQTGNTEAFF; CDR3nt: TGTGCCAGCCAGACAGGGAACACTGAAGCTTTCTTT
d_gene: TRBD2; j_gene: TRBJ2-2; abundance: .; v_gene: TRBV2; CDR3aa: CASSGGPSNTGELFF; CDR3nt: TGTGCCAGCTCGGGAGGTCCCTCGAACACCGGGGAGCTGTTTTTT
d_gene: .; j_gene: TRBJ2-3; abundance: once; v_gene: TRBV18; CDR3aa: CASSPIRGDTQYF; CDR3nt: TGTGCCAGCTCACCAATAAGAGGAGATACGCAGTATTTT
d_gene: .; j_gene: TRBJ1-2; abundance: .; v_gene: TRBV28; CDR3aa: CASTSGQGYGYTF; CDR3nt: TGTGCCAGCACCTCGGGGCAGGGGTATGGCTACACCTTC
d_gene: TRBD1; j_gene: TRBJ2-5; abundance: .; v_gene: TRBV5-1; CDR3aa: CASSLRGLEETQYF; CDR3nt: TGCGCCAGCAGCCTCAGGGGGCTCGAGGAGACCCAGTACTTC
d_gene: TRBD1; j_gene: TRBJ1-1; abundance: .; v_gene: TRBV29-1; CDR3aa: CTTGTVNTEAFF; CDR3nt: TGCACCACGGGGACAGTCAACACTGAAGCTTTCTTT
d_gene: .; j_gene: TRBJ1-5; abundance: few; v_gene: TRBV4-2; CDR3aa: CASSQVRINQPQHF; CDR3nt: TGTGCCAGCAGCCAAGTCCGAATCAATCAGCCCCAGCATTTT
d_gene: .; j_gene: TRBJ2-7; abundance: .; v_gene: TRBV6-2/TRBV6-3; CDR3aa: CASSYSRTDTYEQYF; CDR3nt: TGTGCCAGCAGTTACTCCCGGACGGACACCTACGAGCAGTACTTC
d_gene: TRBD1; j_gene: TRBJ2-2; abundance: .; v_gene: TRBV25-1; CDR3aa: CASTWGTGANGGLFF; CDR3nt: TGTGCCAGCACCTGGGGGACAGGGGCAAACGGGGGGCTGTTTTTT
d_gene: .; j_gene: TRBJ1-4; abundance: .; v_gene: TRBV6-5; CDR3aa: CASSPSVSTNEKLFF; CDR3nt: TGTGCCAGCAGCCCCTCGGTCTCAACTAATGAAAAACTGTTTTTT
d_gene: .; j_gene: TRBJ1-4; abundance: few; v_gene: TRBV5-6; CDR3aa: CASSRRGMEKLFF; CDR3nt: TGTGCCAGCAGCCGGCGGGGGATGGAAAAACTGTTTTTT
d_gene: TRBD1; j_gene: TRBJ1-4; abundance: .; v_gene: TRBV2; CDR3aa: CASSAWTGRNEKLFF; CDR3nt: TGTGCCAGCAGTGCCTGGACAGGGCGCAATGAAAAACTGTTTTTT
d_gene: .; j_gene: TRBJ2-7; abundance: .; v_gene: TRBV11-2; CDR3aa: CASSLSRGRIEQYF; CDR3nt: TGTGCCAGCAGCTTAAGTCGCGGCAGAATCGAGCAGTACTTC
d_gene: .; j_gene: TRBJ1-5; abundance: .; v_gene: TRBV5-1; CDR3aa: CASSPGTGYNQPQHF; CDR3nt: TGCGCCAGCAGTCCGGGGACGGGGTACAATCAGCCCCAGCATTTT
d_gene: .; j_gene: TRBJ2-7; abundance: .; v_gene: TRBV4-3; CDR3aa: CASSQEVSLYEQYF; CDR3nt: TGCGCCAGCAGCCAAGAAGTCAGCCTCTACGAGCAGTACTTC
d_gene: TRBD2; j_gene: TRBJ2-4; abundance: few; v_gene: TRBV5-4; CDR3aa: CASSPGGDLAKNIQYF; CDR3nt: TGTGCCAGCAGTCCGGGAGGTGATCTAGCCAAAAACATTCAGTACTTC
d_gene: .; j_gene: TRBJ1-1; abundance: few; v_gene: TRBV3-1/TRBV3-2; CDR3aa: CASSLPDRNTEAFF; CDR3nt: TGTGCCAGCAGCCTTCCCGACAGGAACACTGAAGCTTTCTTT
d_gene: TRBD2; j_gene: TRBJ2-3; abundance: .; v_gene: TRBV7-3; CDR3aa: CASSLTSGRVTQYF; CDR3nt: TGTGCCAGCAGCTTAACTAGCGGGAGGGTTACGCAGTATTTT
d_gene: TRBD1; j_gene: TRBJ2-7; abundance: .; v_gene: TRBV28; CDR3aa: CASSLLLFDRGLYEQYF; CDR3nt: TGTGCCAGCAGTTTACTACTCTTTGACAGGGGGCTTTACGAGCAGTACTTC
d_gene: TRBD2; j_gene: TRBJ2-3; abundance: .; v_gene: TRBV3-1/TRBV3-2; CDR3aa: CASSQGRGVADTQYF; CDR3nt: TGTGCCAGCAGCCAAGGACGGGGGGTGGCAGATACGCAGTATTTT
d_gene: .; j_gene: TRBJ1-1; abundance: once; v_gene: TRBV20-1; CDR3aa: CSASRGGTEAFF; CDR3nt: TGCAGTGCTAGTAGGGGGGGGACTGAAGCTTTCTTT
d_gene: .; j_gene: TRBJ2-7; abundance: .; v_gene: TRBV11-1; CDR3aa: CASSLARSGPSYEQYF; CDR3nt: TGTGCCAGCAGCTTAGCGAGATCGGGCCCCTCCTACGAGCAGTACTTC
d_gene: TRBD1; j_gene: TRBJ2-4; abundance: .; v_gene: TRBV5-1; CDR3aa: CASSAGTGGNIQYF; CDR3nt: TGCGCCAGCAGCGCGGGGACAGGGGGAAACATTCAGTACTTC
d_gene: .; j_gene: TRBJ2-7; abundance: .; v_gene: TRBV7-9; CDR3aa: CASSRSYEQYF; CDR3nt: TGTGCCAGCAGCCGCTCCTACGAGCAGTACTTC
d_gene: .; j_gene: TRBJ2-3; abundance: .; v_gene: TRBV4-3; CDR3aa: CASSPAVGSSTDTQYF; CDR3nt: TGCGCCAGCAGCCCCGCCGTCGGCTCTAGCACAGATACGCAGTATTTT
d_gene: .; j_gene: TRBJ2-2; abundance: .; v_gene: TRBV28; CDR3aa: CASSLYSNTGELFF; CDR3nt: TGTGCCAGCAGTTTATACTCAAACACCGGGGAGCTGTTTTTT
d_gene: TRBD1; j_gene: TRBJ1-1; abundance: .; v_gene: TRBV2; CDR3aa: CASTPDRINTEAFF; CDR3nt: TGTGCCAGCACCCCGGACAGGATTAACACTGAAGCTTTCTTT
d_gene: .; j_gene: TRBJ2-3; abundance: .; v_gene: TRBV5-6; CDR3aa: CASSFLTLGGDTQYF; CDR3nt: TGTGCCAGCAGCTTTCTGACGTTGGGGGGAGATACGCAGTATTTT
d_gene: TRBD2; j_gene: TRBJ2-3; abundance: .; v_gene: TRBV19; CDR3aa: CASSIVWPAGNTDTQYF; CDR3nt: TGTGCCAGTAGTATAGTTTGGCCAGCGGGGAACACAGATACGCAGTATTTT